What follows describes a single T cell receptor (beta chain). Its antigen is unknown. Each CDR3 protein is one row after TCRdb ran MiXCR on the 5' RACE reads. The sample includes around 400,000 distinct CDR3 sequences, around 24% of them seen just once. These data are taken from a study of T-cell memory formation after mild COVID-19. Whole-study results and caveats: There was no confirmation that second-wave clones peaking on day 37 were SARS-CoV-2 specific.

CDR1 SGHVS and CDR2 FQNEAQ come from the germline V gene. V was pared by 2 bases and J by 4 bases, with 2 bases of the junction left unmatched. This CDR3 is built from 14 residues. V and J are TRBV7-8 and TRBJ2-3, with TRBD2 matching 8 bases. The origin of this receptor is an adult woman who had mild COVID-19 (a few samples of this study predate the infection). Cell type and time point are not known. The sample comprised PBMCs or a T cell subset sorted from them (not recorded which). CDR3 sequence reads: CASSLFGRADTQYF. CDR3 nucleotides: TGTGCCAGCAGCTTATTCGGGAGGGCAGATACGCAGTATTTT.